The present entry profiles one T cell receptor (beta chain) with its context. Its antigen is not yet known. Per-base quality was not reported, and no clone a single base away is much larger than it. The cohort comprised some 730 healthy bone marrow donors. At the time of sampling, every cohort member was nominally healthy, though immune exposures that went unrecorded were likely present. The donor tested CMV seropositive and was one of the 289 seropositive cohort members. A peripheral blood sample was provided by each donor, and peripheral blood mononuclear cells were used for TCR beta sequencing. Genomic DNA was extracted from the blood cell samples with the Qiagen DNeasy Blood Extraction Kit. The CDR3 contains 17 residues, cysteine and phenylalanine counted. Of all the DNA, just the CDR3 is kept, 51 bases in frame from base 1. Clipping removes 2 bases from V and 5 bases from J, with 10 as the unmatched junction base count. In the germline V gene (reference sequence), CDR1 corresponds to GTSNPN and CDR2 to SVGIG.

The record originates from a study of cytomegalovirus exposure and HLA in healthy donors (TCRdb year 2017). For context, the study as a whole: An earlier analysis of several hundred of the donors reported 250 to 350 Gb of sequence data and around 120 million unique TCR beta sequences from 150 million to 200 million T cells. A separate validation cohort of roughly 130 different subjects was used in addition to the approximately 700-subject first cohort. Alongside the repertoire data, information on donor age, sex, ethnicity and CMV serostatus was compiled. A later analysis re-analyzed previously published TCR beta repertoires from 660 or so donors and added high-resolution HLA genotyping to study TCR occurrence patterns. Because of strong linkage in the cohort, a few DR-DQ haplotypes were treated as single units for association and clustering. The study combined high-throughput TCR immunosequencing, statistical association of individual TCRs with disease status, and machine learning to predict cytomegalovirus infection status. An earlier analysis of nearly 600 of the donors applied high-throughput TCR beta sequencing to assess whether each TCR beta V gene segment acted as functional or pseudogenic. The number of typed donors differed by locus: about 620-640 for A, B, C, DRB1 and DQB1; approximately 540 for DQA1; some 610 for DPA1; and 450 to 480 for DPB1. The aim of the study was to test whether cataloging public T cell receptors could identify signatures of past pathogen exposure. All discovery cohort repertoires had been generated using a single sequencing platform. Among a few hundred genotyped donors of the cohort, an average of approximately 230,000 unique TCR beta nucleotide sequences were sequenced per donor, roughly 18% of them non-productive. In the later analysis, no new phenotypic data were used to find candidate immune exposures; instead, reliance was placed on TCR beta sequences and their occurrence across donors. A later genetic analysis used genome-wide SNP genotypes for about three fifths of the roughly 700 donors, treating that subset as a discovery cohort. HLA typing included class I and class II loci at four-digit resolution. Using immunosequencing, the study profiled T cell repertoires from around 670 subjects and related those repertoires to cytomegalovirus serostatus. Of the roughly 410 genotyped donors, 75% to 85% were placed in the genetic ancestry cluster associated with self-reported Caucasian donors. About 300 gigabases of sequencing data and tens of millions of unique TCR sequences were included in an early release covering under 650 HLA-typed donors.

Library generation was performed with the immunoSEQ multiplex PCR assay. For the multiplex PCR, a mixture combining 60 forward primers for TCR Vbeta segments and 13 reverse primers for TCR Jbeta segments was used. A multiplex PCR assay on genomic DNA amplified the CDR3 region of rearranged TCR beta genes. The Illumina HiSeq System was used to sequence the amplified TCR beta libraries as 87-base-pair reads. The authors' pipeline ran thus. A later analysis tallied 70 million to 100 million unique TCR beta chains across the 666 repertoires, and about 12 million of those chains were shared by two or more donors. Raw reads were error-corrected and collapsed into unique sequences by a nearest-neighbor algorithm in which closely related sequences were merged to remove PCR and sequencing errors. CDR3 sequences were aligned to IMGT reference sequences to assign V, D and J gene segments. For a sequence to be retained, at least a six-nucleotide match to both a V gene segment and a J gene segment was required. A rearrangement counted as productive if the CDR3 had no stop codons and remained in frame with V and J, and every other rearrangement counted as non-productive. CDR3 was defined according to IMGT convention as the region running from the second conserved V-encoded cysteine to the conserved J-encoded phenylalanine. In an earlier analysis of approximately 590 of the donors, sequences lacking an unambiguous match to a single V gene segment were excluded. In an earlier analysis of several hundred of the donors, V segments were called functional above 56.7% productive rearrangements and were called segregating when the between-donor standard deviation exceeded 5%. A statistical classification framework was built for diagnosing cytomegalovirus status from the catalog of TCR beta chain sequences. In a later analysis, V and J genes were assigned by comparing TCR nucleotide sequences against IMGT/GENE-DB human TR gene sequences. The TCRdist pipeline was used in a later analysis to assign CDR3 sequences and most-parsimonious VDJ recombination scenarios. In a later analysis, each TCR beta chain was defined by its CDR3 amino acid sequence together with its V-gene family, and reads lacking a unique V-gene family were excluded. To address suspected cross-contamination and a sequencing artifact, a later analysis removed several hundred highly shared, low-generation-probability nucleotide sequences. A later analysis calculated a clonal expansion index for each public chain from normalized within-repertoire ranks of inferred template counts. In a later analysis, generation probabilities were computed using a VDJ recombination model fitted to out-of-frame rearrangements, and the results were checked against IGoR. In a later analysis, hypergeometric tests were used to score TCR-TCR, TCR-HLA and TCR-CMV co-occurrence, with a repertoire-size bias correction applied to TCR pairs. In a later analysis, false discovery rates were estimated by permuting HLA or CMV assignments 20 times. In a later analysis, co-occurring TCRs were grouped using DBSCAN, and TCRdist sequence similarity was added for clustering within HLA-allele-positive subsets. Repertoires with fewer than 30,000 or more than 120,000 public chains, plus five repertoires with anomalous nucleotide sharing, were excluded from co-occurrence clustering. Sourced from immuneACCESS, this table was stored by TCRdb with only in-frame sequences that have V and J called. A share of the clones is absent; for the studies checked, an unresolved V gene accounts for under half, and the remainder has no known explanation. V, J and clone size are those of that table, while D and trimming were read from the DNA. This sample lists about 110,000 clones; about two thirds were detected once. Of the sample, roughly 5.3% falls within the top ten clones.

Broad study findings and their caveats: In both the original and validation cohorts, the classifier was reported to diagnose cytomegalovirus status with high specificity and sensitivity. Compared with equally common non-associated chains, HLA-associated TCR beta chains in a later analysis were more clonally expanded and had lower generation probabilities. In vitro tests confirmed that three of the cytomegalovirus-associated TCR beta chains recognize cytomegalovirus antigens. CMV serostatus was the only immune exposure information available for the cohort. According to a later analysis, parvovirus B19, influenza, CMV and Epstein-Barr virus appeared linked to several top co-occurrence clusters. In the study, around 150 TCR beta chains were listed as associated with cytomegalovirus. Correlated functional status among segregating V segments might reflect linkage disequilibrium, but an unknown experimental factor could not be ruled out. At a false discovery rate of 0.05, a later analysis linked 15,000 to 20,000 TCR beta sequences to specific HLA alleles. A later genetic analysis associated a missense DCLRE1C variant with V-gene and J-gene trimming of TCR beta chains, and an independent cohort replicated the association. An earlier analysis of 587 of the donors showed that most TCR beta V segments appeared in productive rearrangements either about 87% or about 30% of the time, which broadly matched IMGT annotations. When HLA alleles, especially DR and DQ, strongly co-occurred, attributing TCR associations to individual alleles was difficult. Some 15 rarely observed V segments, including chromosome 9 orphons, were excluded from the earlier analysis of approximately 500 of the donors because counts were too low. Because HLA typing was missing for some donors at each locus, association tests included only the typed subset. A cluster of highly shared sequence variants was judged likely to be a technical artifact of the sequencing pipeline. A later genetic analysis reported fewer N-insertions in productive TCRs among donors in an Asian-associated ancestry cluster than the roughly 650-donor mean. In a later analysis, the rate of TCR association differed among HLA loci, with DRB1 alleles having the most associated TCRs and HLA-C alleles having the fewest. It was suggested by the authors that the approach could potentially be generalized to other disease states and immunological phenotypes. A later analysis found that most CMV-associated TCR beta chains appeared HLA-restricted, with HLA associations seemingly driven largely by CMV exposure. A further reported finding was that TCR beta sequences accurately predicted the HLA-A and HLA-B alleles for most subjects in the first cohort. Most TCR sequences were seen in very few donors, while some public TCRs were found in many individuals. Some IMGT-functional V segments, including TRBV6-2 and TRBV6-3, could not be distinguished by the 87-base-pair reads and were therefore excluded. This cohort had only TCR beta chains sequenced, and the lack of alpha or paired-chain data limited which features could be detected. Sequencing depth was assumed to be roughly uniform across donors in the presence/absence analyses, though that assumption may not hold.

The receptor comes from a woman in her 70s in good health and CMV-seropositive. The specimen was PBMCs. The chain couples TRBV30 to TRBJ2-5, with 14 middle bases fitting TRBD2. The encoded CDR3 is CAWSRRLAGGYQETQYF. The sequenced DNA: TGTGCCTGGAGTCGCAGACTAGCGGGGGGGTATCAGGAGACCCAGTACTTC.